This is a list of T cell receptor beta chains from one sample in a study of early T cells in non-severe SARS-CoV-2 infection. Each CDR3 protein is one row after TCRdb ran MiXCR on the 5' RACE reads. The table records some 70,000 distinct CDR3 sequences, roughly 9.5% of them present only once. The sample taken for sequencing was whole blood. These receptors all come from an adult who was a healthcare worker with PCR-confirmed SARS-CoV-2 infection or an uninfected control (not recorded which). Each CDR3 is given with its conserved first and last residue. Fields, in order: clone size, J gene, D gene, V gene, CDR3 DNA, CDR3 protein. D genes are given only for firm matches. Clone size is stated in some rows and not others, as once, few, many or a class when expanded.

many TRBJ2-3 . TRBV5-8 TGTGCCAGCAGCTCAGACTACACAGATACGCAGTATTTT CASSSDYTDTQYF
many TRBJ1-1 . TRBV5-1 TGCGCCAGCAGCTTGGCAGGGTTAGCCGAAGCTTTCTTT CASSLAGLAEAFF
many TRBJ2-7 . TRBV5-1 TGCGCCAGCAGCTTGTCTGCTTCCTACGAGCAGTACTTC CASSLSASYEQYF
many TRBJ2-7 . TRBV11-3 TGTGCCAGCAGCCGGGGATCCTCCACATACTACGAGCAGTACTTC CASSRGSSTYYEQYF
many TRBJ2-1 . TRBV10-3 TGTGCCATCAGTGAAAGTGAGAATGAGCAGTTCTTC CAISESENEQFF
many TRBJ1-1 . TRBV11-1 TGTGCCAGCAGTCCTACCAAAGGAGGGGGCACTGAAGCTTTCTTT CASSPTKGGGTEAFF
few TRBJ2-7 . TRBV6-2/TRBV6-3 TGTGCCAGCAATCCCGGACTTCTAGGGTCCTACGAGCAGTACTTC CASNPGLLGSYEQYF
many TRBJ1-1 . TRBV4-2 TGTGCCAGCAGCCAAGAGCAGAGGAACACTGAAGCTTTCTTT CASSQEQRNTEAFF
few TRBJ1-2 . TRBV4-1 TGCGCCAGCAGCCAAGATCCGGGGGGCGCGTATGGCTACACCTTC CASSQDPGGAYGYTF
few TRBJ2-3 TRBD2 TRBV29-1 TGCAGCGTAGCCGGGACTAGCGGGAGGGGACCAGATACGCAGTATTTT CSVAGTSGRGPDTQYF
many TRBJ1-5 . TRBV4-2 TGTGCCAGCAGCCAAGAAAAAGGTATCCAGCCCCAGCATTTT CASSQEKGIQPQHF
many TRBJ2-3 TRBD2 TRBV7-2 TGTGCCAGCAGCTTAGTTCCCGGACTAGCTACAGATACGCAGTATTTT CASSLVPGLATDTQYF
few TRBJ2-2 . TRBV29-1 TGCAGCGGAGGGAGACGGGAGCTGTTTTTT CSGGRRELFF
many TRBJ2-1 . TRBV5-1 TGCGCCAGCAGCTTGGTCAGGGTGGACAATGAGCAGTTCTTC CASSLVRVDNEQFF
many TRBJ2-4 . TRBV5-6 TGTGCCAGCAGCATACTAGGGGGAGCCAAAAACATTCAGTACTTC CASSILGGAKNIQYF
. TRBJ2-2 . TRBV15 TGTGCCACCAGCAGAGATCGAAACACCGGGGAGCTGTTTTTT CATSRDRNTGELFF
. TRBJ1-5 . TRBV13 TGTGCCAGCAGCCAACAGGGCTATCAGCCCCAGCATTTT CASSQQGYQPQHF
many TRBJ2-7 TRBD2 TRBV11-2 TGTGCCAGCAGCCCTACTGGGACTACCGAGCAGTACTTC CASSPTGTTEQYF
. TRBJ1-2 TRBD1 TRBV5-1 TGCGCCAGCAGCTTTGCCCCCGGGGACAGCTATGGCTACACCTTC CASSFAPGDSYGYTF
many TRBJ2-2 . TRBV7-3 TGTGCCAGCAGCTTAATGGGGGGTACGAACACCGGGGAGCTGTTTTTT CASSLMGGTNTGELFF
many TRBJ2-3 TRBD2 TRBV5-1 TGCGCCAGCAGCCGCAGGACTAGCGGGGGGCGCACAGATACGCAGTATTTT CASSRRTSGGRTDTQYF
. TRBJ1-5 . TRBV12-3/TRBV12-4 TGTGCCAGCAGTTTAGGTATCTGGGGTAATCAGCCCCAGCATTTT CASSLGIWGNQPQHF
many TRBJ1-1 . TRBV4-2 TGTGCCAGCAGCCAAGTCGGGACGGGGGCCTCTGAAGCTTTCTTT CASSQVGTGASEAFF
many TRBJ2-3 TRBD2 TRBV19 TGTGCCAGTAGTATAGCTAGCGGCAGATCAGATACGCAGTATTTT CASSIASGRSDTQYF
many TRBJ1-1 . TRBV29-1 TGCAGCGTTGAAGAGGGCTCTGAAGCTTTCTTT CSVEEGSEAFF
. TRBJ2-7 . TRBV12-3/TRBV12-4 TGTGCCAGCAGCCGAACCAACTACGAGCAGTACTTC CASSRTNYEQYF
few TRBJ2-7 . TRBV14 TGTGCCAGCAGCCAATTCGCACTTGACGAGCAGTACTTC CASSQFALDEQYF
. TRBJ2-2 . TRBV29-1 TGCAGCGTTGTTGGGGCCGGGGAGCTGTTTTTT CSVVGAGELFF
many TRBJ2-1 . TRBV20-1 TGCAGTGCTAGAGATCTCCGGGAGCTCTACAATGAGCAGTTCTTC CSARDLRELYNEQFF
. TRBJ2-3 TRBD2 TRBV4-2 TGTGCCAGCAGCCAAGATCGGGCTAGCGGGAGGTATACGCAGTATTTT CASSQDRASGRYTQYF
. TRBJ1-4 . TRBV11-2 TGTGCCAGCAGTTCCTCCGGGACGGAGAATGAAAAACTGTTTTTT CASSSSGTENEKLFF
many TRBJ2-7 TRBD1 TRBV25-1 TGTGCCAGCAGGAGGGGACAGGGGGCCTACGAGCAGTACTTC CASRRGQGAYEQYF
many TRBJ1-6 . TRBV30 TGTGCCTGGAGTAGTCCGGGCGGACAGATCTTTAATTCACCCCTCCACTTT CAWSSPGGQIFNSPLHF
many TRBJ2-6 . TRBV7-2 TGTGCCAGCATGGGGGACTCTGGGGCCAACGTCCTGACTTTC CASMGDSGANVLTF
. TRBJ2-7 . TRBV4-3 TGCGCCAGCAGCCACGGATTCGGGGCCTACGAGCAGTACTTC CASSHGFGAYEQYF